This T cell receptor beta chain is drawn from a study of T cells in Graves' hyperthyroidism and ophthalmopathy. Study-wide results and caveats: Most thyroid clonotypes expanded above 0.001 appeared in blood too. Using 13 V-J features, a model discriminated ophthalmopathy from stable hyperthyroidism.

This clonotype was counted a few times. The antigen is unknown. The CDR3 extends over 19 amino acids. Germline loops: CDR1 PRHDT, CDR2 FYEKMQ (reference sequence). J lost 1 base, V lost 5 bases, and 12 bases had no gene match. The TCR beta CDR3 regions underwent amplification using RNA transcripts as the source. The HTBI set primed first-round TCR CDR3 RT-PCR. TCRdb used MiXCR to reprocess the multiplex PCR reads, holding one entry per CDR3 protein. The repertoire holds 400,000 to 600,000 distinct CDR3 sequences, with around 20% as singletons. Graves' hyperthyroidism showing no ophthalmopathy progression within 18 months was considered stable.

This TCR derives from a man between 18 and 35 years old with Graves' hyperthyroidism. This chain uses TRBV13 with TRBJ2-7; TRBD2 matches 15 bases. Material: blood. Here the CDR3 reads CASSSAGTSGGRISYEQYF. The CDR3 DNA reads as TGTGCCAGCAGCAGCGCCGGGACTAGCGGGGGGCGAATTTCCTACGAGCAGTACTTC. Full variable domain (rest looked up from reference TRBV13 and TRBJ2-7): AAGVIQSPRHLIKEKRETATLKCYPIPRHDTVYWYQQGPGQDPQFLISFYEKMQSDKGSIPDRFSAQQFSDYHSELNMSSLELGDSALYFCASSSAGTSGGRISYEQYFGPGTRLTVT.